The 15 T cell receptor beta chains in this list originate from one sample, sequenced in a study of blood T cell repertoires in COVID-19. Using immunoSEQ multiplex PCR, the repertoire was profiled, and TCRdb retains in-frame clones only, with some absent. The sample lists more than 300,000 clones, over 75% occurring once. Source material: peripheral blood. Source of these receptors: a woman aged 30 to 39 with COVID-19, enrolled during active disease.

This chain connects TRBV19 to TRBJ2-1; 8 bases match TRBD2. The CDR3 covers 13 residues. CDR1 and CDR2 from the germline V gene are LNHDA and SQIVND (reference sequence). With V trimmed by 5 bases and J by 7 bases, 4 bases remained unmatched. CDR3 in DNA: TGTGCCAGTAGTCGGGGGGGAGGTAATGAGCAGTTCTTC. Protein: CASSRGGGNEQFF. Supplemented by reference TRBV19 and TRBJ2-1, the full variable domain reads DGGITQSPKYLFRKEGQNVTLSCEQNLNHDAMYWYRQDPGQGLRLIYYSQIVNDFQKGDIAEGYSVSREKKESFPLTVTSAQKNPTAFYLCASSRGGGNEQFFGPGTRLTVL.

The chain uses TRBV29-1 and TRBJ1-5, with D uncertain. The V and J ends lost 6 bases and 3 bases respectively, with 12 bases between them. The CDR3 is 13 amino acids. The germline CDR1 and CDR2 sequences are SQVTM and ANQGSEA. Written as DNA, the CDR3 is TGCAGCGTAGGAGAGCACATCAATCAGCCCCAGCATTTT. It specifies CSVGEHINQPQHF.

This chain connects TRBV15 to TRBJ2-3; TRBD2 matches at 13 bases. This CDR3 contains 19 residues. Germline V gene lookup returns CDR1 LNHNV and CDR2 YYDKDF (reference sequence). Unmatched junction bases numbered 10, after V lost 0 bases and J lost 4 bases. CDR3 amino acids: CATSRDPTSGRAGADTQYF. The CDR3 DNA sequence: TGTGCCACCAGCAGAGATCCAACTAGCGGGAGGGCCGGGGCAGATACGCAGTATTTT. Variable domain in full (rest from reference TRBV15 and TRBJ2-3): DAMVIQNPRYQVTQFGKPVTLSCSQTLNHNVMYWYQQKSSQAPKLLFHYYDKDFNNEADTPDNFQSRRPNTSFCFLDIRSPGLGDTAMYLCATSRDPTSGRAGADTQYFGPGTRLTVL.

In DNA form, the CDR3 reads TGTGCCTGCCTCACTAGCGGGAGGACCTACAATGAGCAGTTCTTC. This codes for CACLTSGRTYNEQFF. The rearrangement uses TRBV30 and TRBJ2-1; 12 nucleotides align to TRBD2. The CDR3 totals 15 residues. With 6 bases clipped from V and 2 bases from J, the junction kept 5 bases outside the gene matches. Germline assignment: CDR1 GTSNPN and CDR2 SVGIG (reference sequence).

The V call is TRBV3-1 (or the pseudogene TRBV3-2), the J call TRBJ1-1; no reliable D call. The germline V gene has CDR1 LGHDT and CDR2 YNNKEL (reference sequence). There are 13 residues in the CDR3. V shed 2 bases and J shed 1 base, with 5 bases lying between them. CDR3 nucleotide sequence: TGTGCCAGCAGCCAACCCTGGAACACTGAAGCTTTCTTT. Its protein is CASSQPWNTEAFF.

This clone has at least ten counts. This rearrangement joins TRBV29-1 to TRBJ1-1; 10 bases align to TRBD1. The CDR3 is 15 residues long. The germline V gene encodes CDR1 SQVTM and CDR2 ANQGSEA. Trimming cost V 4 bases and J 1 base; bases outside gene matches: 6. CDR3 sequence (DNA): TGCAGCGTTGGGCTCGGGACAGGGGCGAACACTGAAGCTTTCTTT. It yields the protein CSVGLGTGANTEAFF. Variable domain in full (rest from reference TRBV29-1 and TRBJ1-1): SAVISQKPSRDICQRGTSLTIQCQVDSQVTMMFWYRQQPGQSLTLIATANQGSEATYESGFVIDKFPISRPNLTFSTLTVSNMSPEDSSIYLCSVGLGTGANTEAFFGQGTRLTVV.

The chain is built from TRBV7-9 and TRBJ1-4, with D hard to call. Germline loops: CDR1 SEHNR, CDR2 FQNEAQ (reference sequence). The CDR3 is made up of 14 amino acids. V lost 8 bases, J lost 0 bases, and 10 bases lay in between. CDR3 sequence: CASARLATNEKLFF. CDR3 in DNA: TGTGCCAGCGCCAGACTTGCAACTAATGAAAAACTGTTTTTT. The full variable domain, rest sourced from reference TRBV7-9 and TRBJ1-4, is DTGVSQNPRHKITKRGQNVTFRCDPISEHNRLYWYRQTLGQGPEFLTYFQNEAQLEKSRLLSDRFSAERPKGSFSTLEIQRTEQGDSAMYLCASARLATNEKLFFGSGTQLSVL.

As for this clone: The sample holds other DNA sequences that translate to the same CDR3. This chain joins TRBV6-5 and TRBJ2-1, with TRBD1 identical over 8 bases. The length of the CDR3 is 14 residues. Trimming removed 2 bases from V and 8 bases from J; junction bases left unmatched: 5. CDR1 and CDR2 from the germline V gene are MNHEY and SVGAGI. This CDR3 reads CASSYVAGGDEQFF. CDR3 sequence (DNA): TGTGCCAGCAGTTACGTGGCAGGGGGCGATGAGCAGTTCTTC.

This clone was seen once. The genes are TRBV10-3 and TRBJ2-2; a weak D match, TRBD2 (6 bases). V gave up 7 bases and J gave up 3 bases, with 9 bases separating them. CDR1 and CDR2 from the germline V gene are ENHRY and SYGVKD. The CDR3 is 13 residues long. The CDR3: CAIMRGDTGELFF. CDR3 DNA sequence: TGTGCCATCATGCGGGGCGACACCGGGGAGCTGTTTTTT.

The J gene is TRBJ2-1, the V gene TRBV19, with 14 positions matching TRBD2. The CDR3 is 16 residues long. The germline gives CDR1 LNHDA, CDR2 SQIVND (reference sequence). The junction had 5 bases not matched to a gene; V was cut back by 5 bases and J by 5 bases. The CDR3 spells CASSSRTSGRHNEQFF. In DNA, the CDR3 is TGTGCCAGTAGTTCACGGACTAGCGGGAGGCACAATGAGCAGTTCTTC.

The rearrangement joins TRBV15 to TRBJ1-4; no reliable D call. The CDR3 extends over 15 amino acids. Deletions cut 1 base from V and 1 base from J, with 7 bases between. Per germline, CDR1 LNHNV and CDR2 YYDKDF (reference sequence). The chain's CDR3 is CATSRGGGTNEKLFF. The CDR3 region has the DNA TGTGCCACCAGCAGAGGAGGTGGAACTAATGAAAAACTGTTTTTT. Supplemented by reference TRBV15 and TRBJ1-4, the full variable domain reads DAMVIQNPRYQVTQFGKPVTLSCSQTLNHNVMYWYQQKSSQAPKLLFHYYDKDFNNEADTPDNFQSRRPNTSFCFLDIRSPGLGDTAMYLCATSRGGGTNEKLFFGSGTQLSVL.

V gene TRBV2 combines with J gene TRBJ2-5; possible D gene TRBD1, 7 bases. V was pared by 4 bases and J by 5 bases, with 14 bases between. CDR1 is SNHLY, CDR2 FYNNEI, per germline. CDR3 length: 14 amino acids. This CDR3 is CASSATGAGETQYF. The CDR3 DNA reads TGTGCCAGCAGTGCCACAGGGGCGGGGGAGACCCAGTACTTC.

The chain has TRBV2 and TRBJ2-5; TRBD2 matches at 8 bases. This CDR3 has 12 residues. Germline V lookup: CDR1 SNHLY, CDR2 FYNNEI. J lost 5 bases, V lost 5 bases, and 1 base had no gene match. CDR3 nucleotide sequence: TGTGCCAGCAGTAAGCGGGGGGAGACCCAGTACTTC. Translation: CASSKRGETQYF.

The chain joins TRBV28 to TRBJ2-5, with 8 bases fitting TRBD2. V was pared by 5 bases and J by 5 bases, with 7 bases of the junction left unmatched. The CDR3 contains 14 residues. Germline V lookup: CDR1 MDHEN, CDR2 SYDVKM. The CDR3 sequence is CASSSQRERETQYF. The CDR3 coding sequence is TGTGCCAGCAGTAGCCAGCGGGAGAGGGAGACCCAGTACTTC.

This sequence joins TRBV4-1 and TRBJ1-1; D ambiguous. Trimming took off 3 bases at V and 8 bases at J, with 7 bases between the two ends. Germline V gives CDR1 MGHRA, CDR2 YSYEKL. The CDR3 spans 11 residues. The CDR3 is CASSQYREAFF. In DNA, the CDR3 is TGCGCCAGCAGCCAGTACAGAGAAGCTTTCTTT.